A single sample is the source of the 23 T cell receptor beta chains below, sequenced in a study of shared clonotypes between healthy human individuals. The data were produced by immunoSEQ multiplex PCR, yet TCRdb's version contains in-frame clones alone and is incomplete. The data contain hundreds of thousands of clones, around 96% of them singletons. Naive CD8 cells lacked CD45RO, underwent positive selection for CCR7 and left out terminally differentiated effector memory CD45RA+ cells. Sequenced material: naive CD8+ T cells sorted from blood. These receptors all come from a man aged 25 to 45 in good health.

The rearrangement links TRBV27 to TRBJ2-7; a possible D gene is TRBD1 (6 bases). Looked up from germline, CDR1 is MNHEY and CDR2 is SMNVEV (reference sequence). CDR3 length: 15 amino acids. The germline V and J ends were trimmed by 6 bases and 4 bases, with 19 bases remaining between them. Here the CDR3 DNA reads TGTGCCAGCAGCCCGAATCCGACAGGCTATTACGAGCAGTACTTC. Amino acid sequence: CASSPNPTGYYEQYF.

The V call is TRBV4-1, the J call TRBJ2-7, with D hard to call. Germline V gene lookup returns CDR1 MGHRA and CDR2 YSYEKL. This CDR3 comprises 13 residues. Trimming stripped 2 bases from V and 5 bases from J, with 10 bases between. The CDR3 is CASSQRDLNEQYF. In DNA form, the CDR3 reads TGCGCCAGCAGCCAAAGAGATTTAAACGAGCAGTACTTC.

V usage is TRBV28 and J usage is TRBJ2-3; D is perhaps TRBD1 (7 bases). The CDR3 runs 15 residues. Germline values: CDR1 MDHEN, CDR2 SYDVKM. Trimming cost V 5 bases and J 3 bases, with 15 bases left between them. This chain's CDR3 is CASSITRGATDTQYF. The CDR3 coding sequence is TGTGCCAGCAGTATTACCAGGGGGGCGACAGATACGCAGTATTTT.

Written as DNA, the CDR3 is TGTGCCAGCAGTTTGCGGGGGGCGATAGATACGCAGTATTTT. Its protein is CASSLRGAIDTQYF. The chain recombines TRBV6-6 with TRBJ2-3; 8 bases fit TRBD2. Germline V lookup: CDR1 MNHNY, CDR2 SVGAGI (reference sequence). The V gene end was trimmed by 4 bases and the J gene end by 5 bases; junction bases not matched to a gene: 5. The CDR3 covers 14 residues.

The V call is TRBV28, the J call TRBJ1-1; D may be TRBD1 (5 bases). The germline gives CDR1 MDHEN, CDR2 SYDVKM. This CDR3 contains 12 residues. V was clipped by 7 bases and J by 8 bases, with 14 bases between them. The CDR3 is CASKKGTAEAFF. Written as DNA, the CDR3 is TGTGCCAGCAAAAAAGGGACCGCCGAAGCTTTCTTT.

The V call is TRBV4-1, the J call TRBJ2-5; 11 bases match TRBD1. Germline V gene sequence: CDR1 MGHRA, CDR2 YSYEKL. CDR3 length equals 15 residues. Trimming took 5 bases from V and 3 from J; bases not matched to a gene: 5. The CDR3: CASSTGTGGKETQYF. As DNA, the CDR3 is TGCGCCAGCAGCACGGGGACAGGGGGGAAAGAGACCCAGTACTTC.

As concerns this clone: The sample has other DNA sequences that encode this CDR3 too. The chain carries TRBV27 and TRBJ2-5, with D perhaps given as TRBD1 or TRBD2 (5 bases each). Germline CDR1 MNHEY, CDR2 SMNVEV (reference sequence). CDR3 size: 13 residues. The V end lost 3 bases, the J end lost 4 bases, and 9 bases lay between the germline ends. CDR3 in amino acids: CASSFLGGETQYF. The CDR3 DNA sequence: TGTGCCAGCAGTTTCCTTGGGGGAGAGACCCAGTACTTC.

The chain employs TRBV7-2 and TRBJ2-1; D gene uncertain. CDR3 length equals 11 residues. The germline V gene encodes CDR1 SGHTA and CDR2 FQGNSA. Trimming removed 5 bases at V and 8 bases at J, with 7 bases between. CDR3 in amino acids: CASSPVYEQFF. The CDR3 DNA reads as TGTGCCAGCAGCCCCGTTTATGAGCAGTTCTTC. Looking up the rest from reference TRBV7-2 and TRBJ2-1 gives the full variable domain: GAGVSQSPSNKVTEKGKDVELRCDPISGHTALYWYRQSLGQGLEFLIYFQGNSAPDKSGLPSDRFSAERTGGSVSTLTIQRTQQEDSAVYLCASSPVYEQFFGPGTRLTVL.

This clone occurred once. V usage is TRBV7-9 and J usage is TRBJ1-1; D gene ambiguous. The V gene's germline CDR1 is SEHNR and CDR2 FQNEAQ (reference sequence). Between the trimmed V and J ends, which lost 5 bases and 5 bases, there was a span of 9 bases. This CDR3 is built from 12 residues. CDR3 loop: CASSQDGTEAFF. Here the CDR3 DNA reads TGTGCCAGCAGCCAGGATGGGACTGAAGCTTTCTTT.

V is TRBV9 and J is TRBJ1-1; D unclear. Germline V gene data show CDR1 as SGDLS and CDR2 as YYNGEE. V lost 3 bases to trimming and J lost 4 bases, with 16 bases between them. There are 15 residues in the CDR3. CDR3 bases: TGTGCCAGCAGCGGGGCGGTTGGTGGAATCACTGAAGCTTTCTTT. It specifies CASSGAVGGITEAFF.

A remark on this clone: The sample contains more than one DNA sequence encoding this CDR3. The rearrangement uses TRBV4-1 and TRBJ2-7; 7 bases line up with TRBD1. J lost 1 base, V lost 4 bases, and 1 base had no gene match. The CDR3 contains 13 residues. Germline V gene lookup returns CDR1 MGHRA and CDR2 YSYEKL. In DNA, the CDR3 is TGCGCCAGCAGCCCGACAGGGTCCTACGAGCAGTACTTC. Protein sequence: CASSPTGSYEQYF.

The CDR3 DNA sequence: TGTGCCAGCAGCGTAGAATCAGATACGCAGTATTTT. Residues: CASSVESDTQYF. The V call is TRBV9, the J call TRBJ2-3; D ambiguous. This CDR3 has 12 residues. Germline V gene lookup returns CDR1 SGDLS and CDR2 YYNGEE. The ends were cut back, 0 bases at V and 4 bases at J, with 3 bases in the middle.

This chain connects TRBV11-2 to TRBJ1-2; TRBD1 is a possible D gene (5 bases). Germline loops: CDR1 SGHAT, CDR2 FQNNGV. There are 13 residues in the CDR3. The germline V and J ends were trimmed by 7 bases and 7 bases, with 16 bases remaining between them. CDR3 sequence reads: CASTPGPTIGYTF. DNA of the CDR3: TGTGCCAGCACGCCGGGACCGACTATTGGCTACACCTTC.

V usage is TRBV11-3 and J usage is TRBJ2-5; 10 bases match TRBD2. V trimming: 2 bases; J trimming: 3 bases; junction bases outside the gene matches: 3. CDR3 size: 15 residues. CDR1 and CDR2 from the germline V gene are SGHNT and YENEEA. The CDR3 bases are TGTGCCAGCAGCTTAAGGCTAGCGGGAGAAGAGACCCAGTACTTC. Its protein product is CASSLRLAGEETQYF.

Turning to this clone: Other DNA sequences from this sample encode an identical CDR3 as well. V usage is TRBV9 and J usage is TRBJ2-7; 8 positions agree with TRBD2. CDR1 and CDR2 from the germline V gene are SGDLS and YYNGEE. The CDR3 is 16 amino acids. Germline trimming cut 0 bases from V and 0 bases from J; bases unmatched to any gene: 5. CDR3 loop: CASSVEGGTSSYEQYF. The DNA for the CDR3 is TGTGCCAGCAGCGTAGAGGGGGGGACTAGCTCCTACGAGCAGTACTTC.

This clone occurred once. The V gene is TRBV5-1, the J gene TRBJ2-2; 16 positions agree with TRBD2. With 5 bases clipped from V and 0 bases from J, the junction kept 1 base outside the gene matches. CDR3 length: 17 residues. Germline CDR1 reads SGHRS; CDR2 reads YFSETQ. CDR3 amino acids: CASRGLAGGSNTGELFF. CDR3 sequence (DNA): TGCGCCAGCAGGGGACTAGCGGGAGGGTCGAACACCGGGGAGCTGTTTTTT.

The table lists this clone with a count of one. The chain uses TRBV5-4 and TRBJ1-5; a weak D match, TRBD1 (6 bases). This CDR3 has 14 residues. Trimming took off 4 bases at V and 1 base at J, with 9 bases between the two ends. CDR1 and CDR2 (germline): SGHNT, YYREEE (reference sequence). CDR3 sequence (DNA): TGTGCCAGCAGCCTAACAGGGAGCAATCAGCCCCAGCATTTT. Amino acid sequence: CASSLTGSNQPQHF. Full variable domain (missing parts from reference TRBV5-4 and TRBJ1-5): ETGVTQSPTHLIKTRGQQVTLRCSSQSGHNTVSWYQQALGQGPQFIFQYYREEENGRGNFPPRFSGLQFPNYSSELNVNALELDDSALYLCASSLTGSNQPQHFGDGTRLSIL.

V usage is TRBV6-5 and J usage is TRBJ2-1, with 7 nucleotides matching TRBD1. V lost 7 bases, J lost 5 bases, and 11 bases stayed unmatched. The CDR3 has 15 residues. Germline loops: CDR1 MNHEY, CDR2 SVGAGI. The CDR3 loop reads CASTPFYRGHNEQFF. In DNA, the CDR3 is TGTGCCAGCACCCCCTTCTACAGGGGACACAATGAGCAGTTCTTC.

The chain recombines TRBV10-3 with TRBJ2-7; 15 bases fit TRBD2. Germline V CDR1 and CDR2: ENHRY, SYGVKD. CDR3 length equals 17 residues. V lost 3 bases, J lost 0 bases, and 3 bases stayed unmatched. CDR3 DNA sequence: TGTGCCATCAGTGAACCGGGACTAGCGGGAGGCTCCTACGAGCAGTACTTC. The encoded protein is CAISEPGLAGGSYEQYF.

The chain couples TRBV7-9 to TRBJ2-1; 11 positions match TRBD2. This CDR3 region has 15 residues. From germline, CDR1 is SEHNR and CDR2 FQNEAQ (reference sequence). Trimming at V came to 8 bases and at J to 4 bases, leaving 7 bases not matched to a gene. CDR3 DNA: TGTGCCAGCGATAGCGGGAGGGATATGTACAATGAGCAGTTCTTC. Its translation is CASDSGRDMYNEQFF. Looking up the rest from reference TRBV7-9 and TRBJ2-1 gives the full variable domain: DTGVSQNPRHKITKRGQNVTFRCDPISEHNRLYWYRQTLGQGPEFLTYFQNEAQLEKSRLLSDRFSAERPKGSFSTLEIQRTEQGDSAMYLCASDSGRDMYNEQFFGPGTRLTVL.

V is TRBV27 and J is TRBJ2-1, with D tentatively TRBD2 (6 bases). The CDR3 runs 17 residues. Trimming removed 5 bases at V and 2 bases at J, with 19 bases between. Germline V gene lookup returns CDR1 MNHEY and CDR2 SMNVEV (reference sequence). The CDR3 loop is CASSPRGSGEPYNEQFF. The CDR3 nucleotides are TGTGCCAGCAGTCCACGCGGTTCGGGAGAGCCCTACAATGAGCAGTTCTTC.

CDR3 sequence reads: CASSQVIGNTGELFF. The CDR3 nucleotides read TGCGCCAGCAGCCAAGTGATTGGAAACACCGGGGAGCTGTTTTTT. The chain employs TRBV4-1 and TRBJ2-2; D is ambiguous. There are 15 residues in the CDR3. CDR1 and CDR2 (germline): MGHRA, YSYEKL. V was clipped by 1 base and J by 2 bases, with 8 bases between them.

The gene calls are TRBV14 and TRBJ1-1; no firm D call. From germline, CDR1 is SGHDN and CDR2 FVKESK. V was cut by 1 base and J by 0 bases, with 9 bases left in between. The CDR3 consists of 15 residues. Here the CDR3 DNA reads TGTGCCAGCAGCCAAGGTGAGTCCATGAACACTGAAGCTTTCTTT. Amino acid sequence: CASSQGESMNTEAFF.